This T cell receptor beta chain comes out of a study of patients and donors after allogeneic stem cell transplantation. TCRdb called the RT-PCR reads again in MiXCR, with one record for every CDR3 protein. The data show a few hundred thousand distinct CDR3 sequences, 38% seen once. Germline V gene data show CDR1 as KGHSH and CDR2 as LQKENI. Trimming cost V 5 bases and J 9 bases, with 11 bases left between them. CDR3 length equals 12 residues. This sequence originates from a human donor who was either an allogeneic HSCT recipient or a stem cell or donor lymphocyte infusion donor (not recorded which). It is not recorded whose cells these are; they may come from a transplant donor. The chain couples TRBV18 to TRBJ2-1, with D perhaps TRBD1 (6 bases). The sample was blood, either unsorted or a sorted T cell fraction (not recorded which). Written as DNA, the CDR3 is TGTGCCAGCTCATCCAGGGGTGGTGAGCAGTTCTTC. It yields the protein CASSSRGGEQFF.